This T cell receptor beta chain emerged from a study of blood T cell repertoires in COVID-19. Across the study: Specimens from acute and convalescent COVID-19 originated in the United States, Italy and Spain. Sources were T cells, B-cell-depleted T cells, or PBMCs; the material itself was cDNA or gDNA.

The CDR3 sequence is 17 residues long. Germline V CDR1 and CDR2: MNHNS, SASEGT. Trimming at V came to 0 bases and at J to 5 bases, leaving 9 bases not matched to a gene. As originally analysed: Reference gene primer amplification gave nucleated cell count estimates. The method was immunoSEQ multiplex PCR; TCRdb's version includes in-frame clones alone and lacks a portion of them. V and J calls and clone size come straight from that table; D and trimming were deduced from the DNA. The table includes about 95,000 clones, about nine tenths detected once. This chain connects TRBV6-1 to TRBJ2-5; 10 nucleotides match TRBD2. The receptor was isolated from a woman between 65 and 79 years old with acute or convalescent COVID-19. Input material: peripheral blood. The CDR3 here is CASSEALVAGGRETQYF. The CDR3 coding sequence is TGTGCCAGCAGTGAAGCGTTGGTAGCGGGAGGTCGGGAGACCCAGTACTTC.